These 11 T cell receptor beta chains share one sample of origin, sequenced in a study of blood T cell repertoires in COVID-19. Produced via immunoSEQ multiplex PCR; TCRdb's table is partial and in-frame only. The data contain about 120,000 clones, roughly 79% of them singletons. The sample comprised peripheral blood. The origin of the receptors is a man between 65 and 85 years old with active or convalescent COVID-19.

This clone was recorded once. The genes are TRBV25-1 and TRBJ1-1; D possibly corresponds to TRBD1 (6 bases). V shed 4 bases and J shed 0 bases, with 12 bases lying between them. CDR1 and CDR2 (germline): MGHDK, SYGVNS. The CDR3 spans 15 residues. The CDR3 protein is CASSVRGIMNTEAFF. The CDR3 DNA reads as TGTGCCAGCAGTGTAAGGGGGATCATGAACACTGAAGCTTTCTTT.

The chain combines TRBV7-9 with TRBJ1-1; 7 nucleotides match TRBD1. J gave up 5 bases and V 5 bases, and 8 bases lay outside the gene matches. CDR1 is SEHNR and CDR2 is FQNEAQ in the germline V gene (reference sequence). The CDR3 is made up of 14 amino acids. The CDR3 loop reads CASSRPGGRTEAFF. CDR3 in DNA: TGTGCCAGCAGCCGACCAGGGGGGCGGACTGAAGCTTTCTTT. The full variable domain, in which reference TRBV7-9 and TRBJ1-1 provide the parts outside the CDR3, is DTGVSQNPRHKITKRGQNVTFRCDPISEHNRLYWYRQTLGQGPEFLTYFQNEAQLEKSRLLSDRFSAERPKGSFSTLEIQRTEQGDSAMYLCASSRPGGRTEAFFGQGTRLTVV.

The genes are TRBV28 and TRBJ2-4, with 8 bases lining up with TRBD2. V was clipped by 4 bases and J by 0 bases; unmatched bases: 5. Germline CDR1 and CDR2: MDHEN and SYDVKM. The CDR3 runs 16 residues. The CDR3 DNA follows: TGTGCCAGCAGTTCCTACGGGGGGGCAGCCAAAAACATTCAGTACTTC. Translated, it gives CASSSYGGAAKNIQYF.

V and J are TRBV7-2 and TRBJ2-2; no definite D call. The CDR3 spans 14 residues. With 7 bases removed from V and 5 bases from J, the gap between germline ends came to 14 bases. Per germline, CDR1 SGHTA and CDR2 FQGNSA. As DNA, the CDR3 is TGTGCCAGCACCCGACTTACCATTACCGGGGAGCTGTTTTTT. Amino acid sequence: CASTRLTITGELFF.

The CDR3 here is CASSLAGGPNTEAFF. CDR3 DNA sequence: TGTGCCAGCAGTTTAGCGGGGGGGCCGAACACTGAAGCTTTCTTT. The chain employs TRBV28 and TRBJ1-1; D perhaps matches TRBD1 (6 bases). The CDR3 is 15 amino acids. Between the trimmed V and J ends, which lost 2 bases and 1 base, there was a span of 11 bases. Per the germline V gene, CDR1 is MDHEN and CDR2 is SYDVKM.

In this sample, this clone turned up a few times. V usage is TRBV19 and J usage is TRBJ2-2; TRBD1 matches at 7 bases. Germline V gene lookup returns CDR1 LNHDA and CDR2 SQIVND (reference sequence). J gave up 3 bases and V 6 bases, and 4 bases lay outside the gene matches. The CDR3 sequence is 14 residues long. The CDR3 nucleotides are TGTGCCAGTAGCCTGACAGGGTACACCGGGGAGCTGTTTTTT. The encoded protein is CASSLTGYTGELFF.

The V call is TRBV7-3, the J call TRBJ2-1, with TRBD2 identical over 7 bases. Per the germline V gene, CDR1 is SGHTA and CDR2 is FQGTGA. V lost 2 bases and J lost 5; bases outside the gene matches: 6. The CDR3 extends over 15 amino acids. The CDR3 bases are TGTGCCAGCAGCTTAGTGGGAGGGAGTCACAATGAGCAGTTCTTC. Amino acid sequence: CASSLVGGSHNEQFF.

The chain carries TRBV9 and TRBJ2-5; 7 bases line up with TRBD2. The CDR3 contains 14 residues. V gave up 0 bases and J gave up 7 bases; unmatched junction bases: 6. Germline V gives CDR1 SGDLS, CDR2 YYNGEE. The CDR3 here is CASSVGRGEGTQYF. The CDR3 region has the DNA TGTGCCAGCAGCGTAGGGCGAGGGGAGGGGACCCAGTACTTC.

A word on this clone: A read error may produce the germline difference seen at one junction end. The chain is built from TRBV5-6 and TRBJ2-1, with 10 bases aligning to TRBD1. The CDR3 has 18 amino acids. CDR1 is SGHDT, CDR2 YYEEEE, per germline. The CDR3 region is CASRLDRGSTNSYNEQFF. The CDR3 nucleotides read TGTGCCAGCAGATTGGACAGGGGGTCCACTAATTCCTACAATGAGCAGTTCTTC.

The table lists this clone with a count of one. V gene TRBV19 combines with J gene TRBJ2-3, with 14 bases aligning to TRBD2. This CDR3 has 16 amino acids. CDR1 and CDR2 (germline): LNHDA, SQIVND (reference sequence). With 5 bases clipped from V and 8 bases from J, the junction kept 9 bases outside the gene matches. The CDR3 sequence is CASSDAGLAGGGTQYF. In DNA, the CDR3 is TGTGCCAGTAGTGACGCCGGACTAGCGGGAGGAGGTACGCAGTATTTT.

The CDR3 reads CATSDSGRGTIYF. For the CDR3, the DNA is TGTGCCACCAGTGATTCGGGTCGGGGGACCATATATTTT. The rearrangement joins TRBV24-1 to TRBJ1-3; possibly TRBD1 for D (5 bases). V lost 2 bases and J lost 10, with 11 bases in between. Germline values: CDR1 KGHDR, CDR2 SFDVKD. The CDR3 spans 13 residues.